The present TCR beta chain was sequenced within a study of technical replicates of blood from four donors. The CDR3 covers 13 residues. Germline V gene data show CDR1 as MNHEY and CDR2 as SVGAGI. V gave up 10 bases and J gave up 4 bases, with 16 bases separating them. Sequencing was performed with immunoSEQ multiplex PCR; in TCRdb, only in-frame clones are kept and a portion is missing. The table records more than 90,000 clones, roughly 95% of them present only once. The source is a human donor in good health. The J gene is TRBJ1-2, the V gene TRBV6-5, with a tentative D call TRBD1 (6 bases). The specimen sequenced was T cells isolated from PBMCs. The CDR3 coding sequence is TGTGCCACCCGTGGGGGCGGTGGCTATGGCTACACCTTC. Amino acids: CATRGGGGYGYTF.